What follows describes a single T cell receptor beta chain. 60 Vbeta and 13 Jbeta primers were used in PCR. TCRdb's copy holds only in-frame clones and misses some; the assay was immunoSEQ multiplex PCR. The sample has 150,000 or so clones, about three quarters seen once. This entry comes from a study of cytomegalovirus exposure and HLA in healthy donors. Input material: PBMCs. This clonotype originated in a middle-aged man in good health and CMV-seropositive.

The CDR3 DNA is TGTGCCAGCAGTGAAGAGGCGGGAGGGAGAATGCCTCAGTTCTTC. It encodes CASSEEAGGRMPQFF. J is TRBJ2-1 and V is TRBV2; 9 bases match TRBD2. Trimming removed 1 base from V and 13 bases from J; junction bases left unmatched: 11. Germline V gives CDR1 SNHLY, CDR2 FYNNEI. The CDR3 runs to 15 residues.